Sequencing of this T cell receptor (beta chain) was carried out in a study of blood T cell repertoires in COVID-19. Study in general: Sites across the United States, Italy and Spain contributed samples from acute and convalescent COVID-19.

Trimming cost V 4 bases and J 4 bases, with 14 bases left between them. Germline assignment: CDR1 MNHNY and CDR2 SVGAGI (reference sequence). CDR3 size: 14 residues. Only in-frame clones appear in the TCRdb table, and some are missing; sequencing was by immunoSEQ multiplex PCR. The sample has approximately 28,000 clones; approximately 90% are singletons. The sequencing input was peripheral blood. The chain carries TRBV6-6 and TRBJ2-7; the D is unclear. This clonotype was sampled from a human donor in a cohort sampled during active COVID-19. Here the CDR3 reads CASSLSLEAYEQYV. CDR3 nucleotide sequence: TGTGCCAGCAGTTTATCCCTCGAGGCATACGAGCAGTACGTC.